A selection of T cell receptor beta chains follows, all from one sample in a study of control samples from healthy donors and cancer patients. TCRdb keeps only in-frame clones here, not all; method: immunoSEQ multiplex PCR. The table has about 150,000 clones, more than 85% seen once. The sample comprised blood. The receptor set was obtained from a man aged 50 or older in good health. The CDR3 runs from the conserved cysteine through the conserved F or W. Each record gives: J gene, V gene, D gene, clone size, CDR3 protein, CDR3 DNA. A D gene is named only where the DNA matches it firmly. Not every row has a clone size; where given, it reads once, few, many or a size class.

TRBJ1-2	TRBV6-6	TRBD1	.	CASSAGTAKYGYTF	TGTGCCAGCAGTGCCGGGACAGCGAAATATGGCTACACCTTC
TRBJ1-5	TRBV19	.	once	CASTRSYAETYSNQPQHF	TGTGCCAGTACAAGGTCCTATGCAGAAACTTATAGCAATCAGCCCCAGCATTTT
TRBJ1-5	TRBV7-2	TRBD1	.	CASSLGQSNQPQHF	TGTGCCAGCAGCTTGGGACAGAGCAATCAGCCCCAGCATTTT
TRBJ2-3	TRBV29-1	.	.	CSVVSSSTDTQYF	TGCAGCGTTGTTTCTAGTAGCACAGATACGCAGTATTTT
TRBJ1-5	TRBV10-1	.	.	CAVEGKVLLGASNQPQHF	TGCGCCGTCGAGGGGAAGGTTCTACTAGGGGCTAGCAATCAGCCCCAGCATTTT
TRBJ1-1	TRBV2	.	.	CASSHELLGVLNTEAFF	TGTGCCAGCAGCCATGAGCTCTTAGGAGTTCTTAACACTGAAGCTTTCTTT
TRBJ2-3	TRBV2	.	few	CASSVRGKGADTQYF	TGTGCCAGCAGTGTTCGCGGGAAGGGTGCAGATACGCAGTATTTT
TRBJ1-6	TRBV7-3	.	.	CASSLRGLSNSPLHF	TGTGCCAGCAGCTTAAGAGGGTTGTCTAATTCACCCCTCCACTTT
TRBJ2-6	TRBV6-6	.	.	CASSPLRGSAGANVLTF	TGTGCCAGCAGTCCCCTCAGGGGTTCGGCTGGGGCCAACGTCCTGACTTTC
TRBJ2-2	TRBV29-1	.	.	CSVRVGTGELFF	TGCAGCGTTCGTGTCGGGACCGGGGAGCTGTTTTTT
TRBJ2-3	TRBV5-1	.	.	CASSLETYFTDTQYF	TGCGCCAGCAGCTTGGAAACGTATTTCACAGATACGCAGTATTTT
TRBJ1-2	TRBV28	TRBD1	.	CASIPGTGRYGYTF	TGTGCCAGCATCCCCGGGACAGGGCGCTATGGCTACACCTTC
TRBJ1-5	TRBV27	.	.	CASSLVVNQPQHF	TGTGCCAGCAGTTTGGTAGTAAACCAGCCCCAGCATTTT
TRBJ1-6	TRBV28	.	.	CASTPGGQSSYNSPLHF	TGTGCCAGCACCCCGGGCGGCCAGAGCTCCTATAATTCACCCCTCCACTTT
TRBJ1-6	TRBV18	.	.	CASSPERRVGNSPLHF	TGTGCCAGCTCACCGGAGAGGAGGGTTGGCAATTCACCCCTCCACTTT
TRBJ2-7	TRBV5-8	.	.	CASSLGTGSYYEQYF	TGTGCCAGCAGCTTGGGTACGGGGAGTTACTACGAGCAGTACTTC